A single sample gave rise to the 22 T cell receptor beta chains below, sequenced in a study of OX40 agonist ivuxolimab in advanced cancers. Using immunoSEQ multiplex PCR, the repertoire was profiled, and TCRdb retains in-frame clones only, with some absent. This sample has tens of thousands of clones, with around 90% found just once. The sample consisted of CD4+ or CD8+ T cells sorted from blood, taken in a trial of the OX40 agonist ivuxolimab. The source of these receptors is an adult with an advanced solid tumor such as melanoma, head and neck, liver or kidney cancer.

The rearrangement uses TRBV11-2 and TRBJ2-5; the D gene is possibly TRBD2 (5 bases). The V gene lost 3 bases and the J gene lost 4 bases, with 9 bases spanning the gap. This CDR3 comprises 13 residues. The V gene's germline CDR1 is SGHAT and CDR2 FQNNGV. CDR3: CASSFGVVETQYF. The CDR3 DNA follows: TGTGCCAGCAGCTTCGGGGTGGTAGAGACCCAGTACTTC.

The rearrangement joins TRBV19 to TRBJ1-2; the D gene is possibly TRBD1 (6 bases). The CDR3 runs 14 residues. Trimming shortened V by 3 bases and J by 6 bases, and 14 bases separated the two germline ends. The germline CDR1 and CDR2 sequences are LNHDA and SQIVND (reference sequence). CDR3 sequence reads: CASSITGGAHGYTF. DNA for the CDR3: TGTGCCAGTAGTATTACGGGGGGCGCGCATGGCTACACCTTC.

The chain recombines TRBV5-1 with TRBJ2-5, with 9 bases aligning to TRBD1. The CDR3 contains 14 residues. Trimming at V came to 4 bases and at J to 2 bases, leaving 3 bases not matched to a gene. CDR1 is SGHRS, CDR2 YFSETQ, per germline. In nucleotides, the CDR3 is TGCGCCAGCAGCAGCGACAGGGGGCAAGAGACCCAGTACTTC. Encoded protein: CASSSDRGQETQYF.

The chain recombines TRBV28 with TRBJ2-1; 8 bases agree with TRBD2. This CDR3 is 14 amino acids long. Trimming removed 4 bases from V and 9 bases from J; junction bases left unmatched: 8. Germline V gene data show CDR1 as MDHEN and CDR2 as SYDVKM. The DNA of the CDR3 is TGTGCCAGCAGTTCCGGGACTAGGAGGGGTGAGCAGTTCTTC. This gives the protein CASSSGTRRGEQFF. Based on the CDR3 plus reference TRBV28 and TRBJ2-1, the full variable domain is DVKVTQSSRYLVKRTGEKVFLECVQDMDHENMFWYRQDPGLGLRLIYFSYDVKMKEKGDIPEGYSVSREKKERFSLILESASTNQTSMYLCASSSGTRRGEQFFGPGTRLTVL.

The chain has TRBV19 and TRBJ2-7, with a tentative D call TRBD1 (6 bases). CDR3 length: 14 residues. CDR1 and CDR2 (germline): LNHDA, SQIVND (reference sequence). V gave up 4 bases and J gave up 5 bases, with 15 bases separating them. The CDR3 nucleotides are TGTGCCAGTAGTAGCCTACAGGGATGGGACGAGCAGTACTTC. Residues: CASSSLQGWDEQYF.

The CDR3 protein is CASKTRATEAFF. Here the CDR3 DNA reads TGTGCCAGCAAAACTCGGGCCACTGAAGCTTTCTTT. J is TRBJ1-1 and V is TRBV28; D is unresolved. This CDR3 has 12 amino acids. V was trimmed by 7 bases and J by 4 bases, leaving 10 bases between them. CDR1 is MDHEN, CDR2 SYDVKM, per germline.

The rearrangement uses TRBV10-3 and TRBJ1-6; D may be TRBD1 (6 bases). The CDR3 totals 15 residues. Germline loops: CDR1 ENHRY, CDR2 SYGVKD. V was cut by 2 bases and J by 1 base, with 6 bases left in between. For the CDR3, the DNA is TGTGCCATCAGTGAGACAGGGTCCTATAATTCACCCCTCCACTTT. Translation: CAISETGSYNSPLHF.

The chain recombines TRBV7-2 with TRBJ2-2; maybe TRBD1 (5 bases). Germline V gene data show CDR1 as SGHTA and CDR2 as FQGNSA. V lost 0 bases and J 3 bases, leaving 11 bases between the germline ends. This CDR3 comprises 16 residues. CDR3 in DNA: TGTGCCAGCAGCTTAGCGGGTCAGGGTGACACCGGGGAGCTGTTTTTT. Protein product: CASSLAGQGDTGELFF. Complete variable domain (other parts from reference TRBV7-2 and TRBJ2-2): GAGVSQSPSNKVTEKGKDVELRCDPISGHTALYWYRQSLGQGLEFLIYFQGNSAPDKSGLPSDRFSAERTGGSVSTLTIQRTQQEDSAVYLCASSLAGQGDTGELFFGEGSRLTVL.

The chain recombines TRBV5-4 with TRBJ2-7; 10 nucleotides match TRBD2. Germline-derived CDR1 and CDR2 are SGHNT and YYREEE (reference sequence). There are 14 residues in the CDR3. Germline trimming cut 5 bases from V and 5 bases from J; bases unmatched to any gene: 7. This CDR3 reads CASRPGLAANEQYF. The CDR3 nucleotides read TGTGCCAGCAGACCTGGACTAGCGGCGAACGAGCAGTACTTC.

The rearrangement uses TRBV6-1 and TRBJ2-7; 9 bases map to TRBD2. This CDR3 region has 15 residues. Germline CDR1 and CDR2: MNHNS and SASEGT. The ends lost 1 base at V and 0 bases at J; junction bases unmatched: 1. CDR3 in amino acids: CASSEGTSASYEQYF. DNA of the CDR3: TGTGCCAGCAGTGAAGGGACTAGCGCCTCCTACGAGCAGTACTTC.

This rearrangement joins TRBV27 to TRBJ2-1; D uncertain. The germline gives CDR1 MNHEY, CDR2 SMNVEV (reference sequence). The CDR3 loop spans 14 amino acids. Trimming cost V 6 bases and J 3 bases, with 12 bases left between them. As DNA, the CDR3 is TGTGCCAGCAGCACGGTGGGTCGCTACAATGAGCAGTTCTTC. Amino acids: CASSTVGRYNEQFF.

This chain uses TRBV27 with TRBJ1-2; TRBD1 might be the D (5 bases). V was pared by 3 bases and J by 6 bases, with 26 bases between. The CDR3 runs to 18 residues. CDR1 and CDR2 (germline): MNHEY, SMNVEV (reference sequence). CDR3 loop: CASSFSANDAGRGDGYTF. In nucleotides, the CDR3 is TGTGCCAGCAGTTTTTCGGCGAACGACGCGGGGCGGGGAGATGGCTACACCTTC.

The chain recombines TRBV6-6 with TRBJ2-7; 11 bases match TRBD2. The CDR3 has 15 amino acids. Germline V gives CDR1 MNHNY, CDR2 SVGAGI (reference sequence). V lost 6 bases and J lost 4; bases outside the gene matches: 8. The CDR3 region has the DNA TGTGCCAGCAGGCCCGGGACTAGCGGACGTTACGAGCAGTACTTC. This translates into CASRPGTSGRYEQYF.

The V and J genes are TRBV14 and TRBJ1-1, with D possibly being TRBD1 (5 bases). Deletions cut 0 bases from V and 9 bases from J, with 8 bases between. Germline lookup yields CDR1 SGHDN and CDR2 FVKESK. The CDR3 spans 12 residues. CDR3 nucleotides: TGTGCCAGCAGCCAAGAAGGGGTTAAAGCTTTCTTT. Translating gives CASSQEGVKAFF. Combining the CDR3 with reference TRBV14 and TRBJ1-1 gives the whole variable domain EAGVTQFPSHSVIEKGQTVTLRCDPISGHDNLYWYRRVMGKEIKFLLHFVKESKQDESGMPNNRFLAERTGGTYSTLKVQPAELEDSGVYFCASSQEGVKAFFGQGTRLTVV.

This rearrangement joins TRBV19 to TRBJ1-1; D unresolved. This CDR3 is 15 amino acids long. The V gene's germline CDR1 is LNHDA and CDR2 SQIVND (reference sequence). The germline V and J ends were trimmed by 0 bases and 7 bases, with 15 bases remaining between them. The CDR3 loop reads CASSIDGPGFGEAFF. CDR3 DNA: TGTGCCAGTAGTATAGATGGTCCGGGGTTTGGTGAAGCTTTCTTT.

The chain links TRBV7-2 to TRBJ1-2; D might be TRBD1 (5 bases). Germline V gives CDR1 SGHTA, CDR2 FQGNSA. The CDR3 runs to 16 residues. Trimming left V 7 bases short and J 4 bases short, with 22 bases between. CDR3 sequence (DNA): TGTGCCAGCACCGGGGGGGGAGGGGCGAGGCTCTATGGCTACACCTTC. It encodes CASTGGGGARLYGYTF.

The J gene is TRBJ2-6, the V gene TRBV5-8; a possible D gene is TRBD1 (8 bases). CDR3 length: 18 residues. V was clipped by 4 bases and J by 0 bases, with 17 bases between them. From germline, CDR1 is SGHTS and CDR2 YDEGEE. The CDR3 DNA reads TGTGCCAGCAGCCCCAGCGGGACAGGTCCCTCTGGGGCCAACGTCCTGACTTTC. Its translation: CASSPSGTGPSGANVLTF.

The rearrangement links TRBV5-4 to TRBJ1-4; 8 nucleotides line up with TRBD1. The germline CDR1 and CDR2 sequences are SGHNT and YYREEE (reference sequence). The CDR3 extends over 15 amino acids. V lost 0 bases to trimming and J lost 8 bases; unmatched junction nucleotides: 6. The CDR3 DNA reads as TGTGCCAGCAGCTTGGTGCCCCAGGGGGCGGAAAAACTGTTTTTT. Protein product: CASSLVPQGAEKLFF.

The chain employs TRBV19 and TRBJ2-2; TRBD2 matches 8 bases. Per germline, CDR1 LNHDA and CDR2 SQIVND (reference sequence). The CDR3 extends over 16 amino acids. With 9 bases clipped from V and 2 bases from J, the junction kept 11 bases outside the gene matches. The CDR3 loop reads CASPSHLAGNTGELFF. The CDR3 nucleotides read TGTGCCAGCCCAAGTCACCTAGCGGGCAACACCGGGGAGCTGTTTTTT.

The rearrangement uses TRBV9 and TRBJ1-5, with 9 bases identical to TRBD1. After removal of 3 bases from V and 11 bases from J, the junction contained 9 bases not matched to a gene. CDR3 length: 14 amino acids. Per germline, CDR1 SGDLS and CDR2 YYNGEE. The DNA of the CDR3 is TGTGCCAGCAGCGCCGGGACAGGGTCAGAGACCCAGCATTTT. This encodes CASSAGTGSETQHF.

V and J are TRBV19 and TRBJ1-2; 7 bases fit TRBD1. The length of the CDR3 is 14 residues. The V gene end was trimmed by 2 bases and the J gene end by 5 bases; junction bases not matched to a gene: 5. Germline V gene sequence: CDR1 LNHDA, CDR2 SQIVND (reference sequence). In DNA, the CDR3 is TGTGCCAGTAGTATACCCCAGGGGGGGTATGGCTACACCTTC. Its translation is CASSIPQGGYGYTF.

V and J are TRBV27 and TRBJ1-2, with D uncertain. CDR3 length: 13 residues. V lost 3 bases and J 2 bases, leaving 7 bases between the germline ends. Germline V gene data show CDR1 as MNHEY and CDR2 as SMNVEV (reference sequence). In nucleotides, the CDR3 is TGTGCCAGCAGTTTCCGGCAGAACTATGGCTACACCTTC. This codes for CASSFRQNYGYTF.